This TCR beta chain was captured in a study of T cells after yellow fever vaccination. Study-wide findings and caveats: FACS-sorted repertoires could harbor abundant contaminating bulk-population clonotypes.

V lost 3 bases to trimming and J lost 0 bases, with 13 bases between them. The V gene's germline CDR1 is SGHVS and CDR2 FQNEAQ. The CDR3 is 16 residues long. For TCR, cDNA came from 5'RACE template switching, which added a universal primer site and UMIs. TCRdb reprocessed the 5' RACE reads via MiXCR and lists one record per CDR3 protein. This table has fewer than 400,000 distinct CDR3 sequences, 9.5% to 12% appearing once. This clonotype was picked up a small number of times. Its cognate antigen is unknown. This sequence joins TRBV7-8 and TRBJ2-3; D uncertain. Here the sequenced sample was CD4+ T cells sorted from PBMCs, taken 45 days after the yellow fever booster vaccination. The TCR sequence derives from a young man who received the YFV17D yellow fever vaccine. This CDR3 is CASSFPLGLSTDTQYF. CDR3 sequence (DNA): TGTGCCAGCAGCTTCCCCCTAGGGCTTAGCACAGATACGCAGTATTTT.